This T cell receptor (beta chain) was observed in a study of T cell responses to AZD1222 COVID-19 vaccine. Study background: Samples with a second dose at about 4 or about 12 weeks were pooled together.

Whole-study results and caveats: Reportedly, nearly half of unique spike TCRs recognized epitopes outside B.1.351/B.1.1.7 mutations. Seropositivity was recorded at baseline in only a handful of AZD1222 recipients. Donors were chiefly white British, with a greater number of females, and clonal diversity was perhaps underestimated.

To note about this clone: Its specificity is unknown.

Trimming removed 4 bases at V and 5 bases at J, with 16 bases between. The CDR3 has 15 residues. CDR1 and CDR2 from the germline V gene are LNHDA and SQIVND (reference sequence). Sequencing used immunoSEQ multiplex PCR; TCRdb keeps in-frame clones, though not all of them. The repertoire has around 62,000 clones, around 90% of them found once; the top ten carry just under 5%. The chain is built from TRBV19 and TRBJ2-3; a possible D gene is TRBD2 (6 bases). The sequencing here drew on peripheral blood, taken on day 0 of AZD1222 vaccination. This clonotype was obtained from an adult in good health. The CDR3 bases are TGTGCCAGTAGTAAGACAGTCCTCGGGGGAGATACGCAGTATTTT. This encodes CASSKTVLGGDTQYF.